This TCR beta chain is drawn from a study of T cell repertoires in cytomegalovirus infection. Whole-study context: Indications came from public TCR beta signatures; they pointed to CMV infection and to a matching HLA type. General study points: The response measured ex vivo was dominated by TCR beta clonotypes (HLA-C-restricted and CMV-specific). Pooled public TCR beta family frequency picked out CMV carriers with the relevant HLA.

CDR1 and CDR2 from the germline V gene are MDHEN and SYDVKM. This CDR3 comprises 12 residues. TCRdb used MiXCR to reprocess the reads, holding one entry per CDR3 protein. The table has hundreds of thousands of distinct CDR3 sequences, 20% to 25% seen once. Comments on this clonotype: Its specificity is not known. A junction boundary mismatches the germline segment, possibly from a read error.

The sequence was collected from a human donor in good health (CMV status not recorded). Some clones in this sample may be carry-over from other donors' samples. The sequenced material came from CD8+ T cells from PBMCs. The J gene is TRBJ1-2, the V gene TRBV28; TRBD1 agrees at 8 bases. CDR3 sequence reads: CVSSGQDYGYTF. The CDR3 coding sequence is TGTGTCAGCTCGGGACAGGACTATGGCTACACCTTC.